This record concerns one T cell receptor beta chain sequence. Germline V gives CDR1 SGHTA, CDR2 FQGTGA. The CDR3 runs to 15 residues. The V gene end was trimmed by 4 bases and the J gene end by 7 bases; junction bases not matched to a gene: 7. This sample was included in a study of CD8 T cells in Susac syndrome. Turning to the study itself: The sequenced Susac syndrome patients included about six who had clinically active disease and eight who were in remission.

RNA in amounts of roughly 0.5 to 1 ug was reverse transcribed with random hexamers. Multiplex immunoSEQ PCR targeted 54 Vbeta and 13 Jbeta TCR beta segments. One entry per CDR3 protein, called by TCRdb with MiXCR from the immunoSEQ multiplex PCR reads. The table shows over 70,000 distinct CDR3 sequences, with about 96% occurring only once. CD8+ and CD4+ T cells from blood underwent TCR beta sequencing, which was carried out in a high-throughput format. What was sequenced was CD8+ T cells from PBMCs. This sequence was found in a human donor with Susac syndrome. This chain uses TRBV7-3 with TRBJ1-6, with TRBD1 matching 7 bases. CDR3 DNA sequence: TGTGCCAGCAGCTACATGCCAGGGGGAAATTCACCCCTCCACTTT. Residues: CASSYMPGGNSPLHF.